This section outlines one T cell receptor beta chain sequence together with its context. Primers for the PCR totalled 60 Vbeta and 13 Jbeta. Produced via immunoSEQ multiplex PCR; TCRdb's table is partial and in-frame only. The sample records about 98,000 clones, roughly 85% being singletons. The data originate from a study of cytomegalovirus exposure and HLA in healthy donors. There are 15 residues in the CDR3. The germline V gene has CDR1 SGHTA and CDR2 FQGTGA. V dropped 0 bases and J dropped 7 bases, with 15 bases sitting between them. What was sequenced was PBMCs. The receptor was derived from a middle-aged man in good health and CMV-seronegative. This chain uses TRBV7-3 with TRBJ1-1; possible D gene TRBD1, 5 bases. The CDR3 is CASSLTFQGSGEAFF. The CDR3 nucleotides read TGTGCCAGCAGCTTAACGTTTCAGGGCTCCGGTGAAGCTTTCTTT.